This T cell receptor (beta chain) was sequenced during a study of blood T cell repertoires in COVID-19. Study overall: There were acute and convalescent COVID-19 samples, and they came from the United States, Italy and Spain. From T cells, B-cell-depleted T cells, or PBMCs came the material, which was cDNA or gDNA.

Generated by immunoSEQ multiplex PCR, the TCRdb table keeps only in-frame clones and is missing some. Of roughly 190,000 clones listed, around 90% are singletons. The origin of this receptor is a man between 45 and 60 years old with acute or convalescent COVID-19. What was sequenced was peripheral blood.

The CDR3 here is CASSSTSGIQETQYF. The CDR3 DNA reads as TGTGCCAGCAGCTCGACTAGCGGGATCCAAGAGACCCAGTACTTC. The chain joins TRBV5-6 to TRBJ2-5; 11 bases line up with TRBD2. Trimming at V came to 3 bases and at J to 1 base, leaving 2 bases not matched to a gene. The CDR3 spans 15 residues. Germline assignment: CDR1 SGHDT and CDR2 YYEEEE.